In its sample, the clone carrying this TCR beta chain was seen a few times. Its antigen remains unidentified. Every bit of the isolated RNA underwent reverse transcription, so sequencing read expressed TCRB transcripts. The average read count of naive, central memory and regulatory T cell samples was approximately 3.9 million. The data were produced by immunoSEQ multiplex PCR, yet TCRdb's version contains in-frame clones alone and is incomplete. The repertoire holds about 330,000 clones, with approximately 9.9% as singletons. The V gene's germline CDR1 is GTSNPN and CDR2 SVGIG (reference sequence). The CDR3 sequence is 14 residues long. V lost 3 bases and J 4 bases, leaving 12 bases between the germline ends. This specimen comes from a study of beta chain features in type 1 diabetes. Findings and limits, study-wide: Shortening that was moderate but significant affected the TCRB CDR3s of Type 1 diabetes patients in all four CD4+ subsets.

The authors sorted CD4+ naive, central memory, regulatory and stem cell-like memory cells via CD45RO/CCR7/CD25/CD127/CD95/CD27. This clonotype was sampled from a woman in her 30s in good health. This sequence joins TRBV30 and TRBJ2-2; D perhaps matches TRBD1 (6 bases). Sequencing input: naive CD4+ T cells from blood. Here the CDR3 reads CAWSYTGFTGELFF. The CDR3 region has the DNA TGTGCCTGGAGCTATACAGGGTTCACCGGGGAGCTGTTTTTT.